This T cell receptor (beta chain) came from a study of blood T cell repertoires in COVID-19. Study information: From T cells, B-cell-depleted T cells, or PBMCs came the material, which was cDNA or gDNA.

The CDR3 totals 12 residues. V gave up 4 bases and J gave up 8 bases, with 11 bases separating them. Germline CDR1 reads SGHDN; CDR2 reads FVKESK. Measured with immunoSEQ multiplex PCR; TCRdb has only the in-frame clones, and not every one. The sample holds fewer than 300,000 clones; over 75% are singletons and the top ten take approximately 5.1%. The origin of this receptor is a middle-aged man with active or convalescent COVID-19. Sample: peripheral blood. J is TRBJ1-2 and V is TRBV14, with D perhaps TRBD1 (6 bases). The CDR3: CASSLSTGGYTF. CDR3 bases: TGTGCCAGCAGCCTTTCAACAGGGGGCTACACCTTC.